This T cell receptor beta chain stems from a study of beta chain features in type 1 diabetes. Study outcomes and limitations: Whatever favoring of shorter templates PCR might show would apply equally to patients and controls. TCRB CDR3s from Type 1 diabetes patients were moderately but significantly shorter in all four CD4+ subsets.

A note on this clone: The antigen remains unidentified.

Expressed TCRB transcripts were sequenced because the entire RNA isolate underwent reverse transcription. Each sample of naive, central memory or regulatory T cells had, on average, about 3.5 million reads. The assay was immunoSEQ multiplex PCR, and TCRdb's table has in-frame clones only and misses some. The profile shows a few hundred thousand clones, about 15% of them singletons. Central memory, naive, regulatory and stem cell-like memory CD4+ cells were sorted by CD45RO/CCR7/CD25/CD127/CD95/CD27. CDR1 is GTSNPN, CDR2 SVGIG, per germline (reference sequence). The CDR3 sequence is 14 residues long. The receptor was derived from a man aged 18 to 30 with type 1 diabetes. This sequence joins TRBV30 and TRBJ2-5, with a possible D match to TRBD1 (5 bases). Sequencing was performed on naive CD4+ T cells from blood. The CDR3 DNA reads as TGTGCTTCCTTGCCTCTCAGGGCCCAAGAGACCCAGTACTTC. Translated: CASLPLRAQETQYF.